Sequencing of this T cell receptor beta chain was carried out in a study of OX40 agonist ivuxolimab in advanced cancers. Study in general: Participants could have had prior anti-PD-1, anti-PD-L1 or anti-CTLA-4 therapy, and about 37% had some.

V was pared by 5 bases and J by 6 bases, with 17 bases between. The CDR3 totals 14 residues. Per the germline V gene, CDR1 is SGHVT and CDR2 is SQSDAQ. Assay used: immunoSEQ multiplex PCR; TCRdb lists only in-frame clones, some missing. The sample includes tens of thousands of clones, approximately 86% seen only once; the top ten take 11%. This chain uses TRBV7-4 with TRBJ2-7, with a weak D call TRBD2 (6 bases). This receptor was obtained from an adult with an advanced solid tumor such as melanoma, head and neck, liver or kidney cancer. The sequences come from CD4+ or CD8+ T cells sorted from blood, collected in a trial of the OX40 agonist ivuxolimab. CDR3: CASSPRLVESEQYF. CDR3 in DNA: TGTGCCAGCAGCCCGCGACTAGTAGAGAGCGAGCAGTACTTC.